This entry lists 6 T cell receptor beta chains sequenced from one sample in a study of blood T cell repertoires in COVID-19. Sequenced by immunoSEQ multiplex PCR; TCRdb stores in-frame clones only, minus some. In the table there are approximately 190,000 clones, 88% of which are singletons. Sample: peripheral blood. Receptors were obtained from a man aged 35-49 years with active or convalescent COVID-19.

The gene calls are TRBV9 and TRBJ2-1; D remains ambiguous. The CDR3 sequence is 14 residues long. The germline V and J ends were trimmed by 0 bases and 7 bases, with 11 bases remaining between them. Per the germline V gene, CDR1 is SGDLS and CDR2 is YYNGEE. CDR3 amino acids: CASSVDPRANEQFF. In nucleotides, the CDR3 is TGTGCCAGCAGCGTAGACCCAAGAGCTAATGAGCAGTTCTTC.

This clone has more than one count but fewer than ten. This chain's CDR3 is CASSLDGGVTEAFF. CDR3 DNA sequence: TGCGCCAGCAGCTTGGATGGGGGCGTCACTGAAGCTTTCTTT. The chain couples TRBV5-1 to TRBJ1-1, with D tentatively TRBD1 (6 bases). The length of the CDR3 is 14 residues. The germline gives CDR1 SGHRS, CDR2 YFSETQ. The germline V and J ends were trimmed by 0 bases and 4 bases, with 10 bases remaining between them. Combining the CDR3 with reference TRBV5-1 and TRBJ1-1 gives the whole variable domain KAGVTQTPRYLIKTRGQQVTLSCSPISGHRSVSWYQQTPGQGLQFLFEYFSETQRNKGNFPGRFSGRQFSNSRSEMNVSTLELGDSALYLCASSLDGGVTEAFFGQGTRLTVV.

V gene TRBV18 combines with J gene TRBJ1-5; weak D call: TRBD1 (6 bases). With 0 bases removed from V and 7 bases from J, the gap between germline ends came to 13 bases. This CDR3 has 15 amino acids. From germline, CDR1 is KGHSH and CDR2 LQKENI. This CDR3 is CASSPPSQGMQPQHF. The DNA of the CDR3 is TGTGCCAGCTCACCACCCTCACAGGGTATGCAGCCCCAGCATTTT.

The rearrangement joins TRBV27 to TRBJ2-6; maybe TRBD1 (6 bases). The CDR3 runs to 15 residues. Trimming shortened V by 5 bases and J by 5 bases, and 13 bases separated the two germline ends. Germline values: CDR1 MNHEY, CDR2 SMNVEV (reference sequence). CDR3 sequence: CASSVIGGWANVLTF. The CDR3 DNA is TGTGCCAGCAGTGTAATTGGGGGCTGGGCCAACGTCCTGACTTTC.

This chain uses TRBV29-1 with TRBJ2-1; D uncertain. This CDR3 comprises 13 residues. Germline-derived CDR1 and CDR2 are SQVTM and ANQGSEA. Trimming stripped 5 bases from V and 2 bases from J, with 10 bases between. The CDR3 protein is CSVLEPTYNEQFF. In DNA, the CDR3 is TGCAGCGTTCTGGAGCCCACCTACAATGAGCAGTTCTTC.

The V gene is TRBV7-8, the J gene TRBJ2-1; 7 bases agree with TRBD2. Losses at the gene ends were 5 bases for V and 3 bases for J; bases not matched to a gene: 7. Germline lookup yields CDR1 SGHVS and CDR2 FQNEAQ. The CDR3 has 15 residues. The CDR3 DNA is TGTGCCAGCAGCCCTAGCGGAGAGGTCTACAATGAGCAGTTCTTC. Protein product: CASSPSGEVYNEQFF.